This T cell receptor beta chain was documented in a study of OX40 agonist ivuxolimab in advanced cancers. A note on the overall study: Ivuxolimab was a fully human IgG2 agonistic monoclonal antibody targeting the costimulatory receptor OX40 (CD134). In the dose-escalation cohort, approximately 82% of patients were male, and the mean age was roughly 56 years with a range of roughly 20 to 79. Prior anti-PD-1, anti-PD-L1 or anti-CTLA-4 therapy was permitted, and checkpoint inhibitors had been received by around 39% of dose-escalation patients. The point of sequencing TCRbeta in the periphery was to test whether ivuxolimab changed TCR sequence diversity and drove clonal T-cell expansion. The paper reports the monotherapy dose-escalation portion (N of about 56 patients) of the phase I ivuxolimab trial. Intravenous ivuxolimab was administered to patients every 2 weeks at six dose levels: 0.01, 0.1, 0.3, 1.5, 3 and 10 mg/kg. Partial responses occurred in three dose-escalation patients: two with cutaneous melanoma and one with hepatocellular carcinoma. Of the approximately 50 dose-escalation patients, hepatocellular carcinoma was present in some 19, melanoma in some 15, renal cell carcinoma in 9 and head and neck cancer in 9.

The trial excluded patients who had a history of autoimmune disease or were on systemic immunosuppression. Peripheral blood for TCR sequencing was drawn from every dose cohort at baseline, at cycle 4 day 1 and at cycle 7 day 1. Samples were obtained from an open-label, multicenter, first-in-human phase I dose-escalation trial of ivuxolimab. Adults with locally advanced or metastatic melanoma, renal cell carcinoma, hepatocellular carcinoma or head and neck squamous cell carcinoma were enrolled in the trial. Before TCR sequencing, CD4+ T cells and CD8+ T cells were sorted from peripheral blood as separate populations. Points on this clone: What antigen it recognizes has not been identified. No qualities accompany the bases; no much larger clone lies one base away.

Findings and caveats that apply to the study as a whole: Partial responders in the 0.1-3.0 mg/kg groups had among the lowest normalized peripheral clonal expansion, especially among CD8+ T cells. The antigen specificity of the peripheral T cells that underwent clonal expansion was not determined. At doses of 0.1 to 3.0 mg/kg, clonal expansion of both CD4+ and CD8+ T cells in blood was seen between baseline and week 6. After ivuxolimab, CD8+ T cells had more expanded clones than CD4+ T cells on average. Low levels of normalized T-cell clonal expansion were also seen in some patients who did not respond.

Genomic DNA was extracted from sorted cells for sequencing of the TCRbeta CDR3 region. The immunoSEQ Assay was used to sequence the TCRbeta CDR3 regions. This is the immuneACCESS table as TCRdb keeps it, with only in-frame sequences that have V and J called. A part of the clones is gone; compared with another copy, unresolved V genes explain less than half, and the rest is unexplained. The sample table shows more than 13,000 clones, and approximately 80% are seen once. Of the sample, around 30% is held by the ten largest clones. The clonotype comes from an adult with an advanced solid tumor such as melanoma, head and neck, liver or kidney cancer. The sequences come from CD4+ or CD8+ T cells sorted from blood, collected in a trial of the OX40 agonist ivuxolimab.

The DNA sequence reads TGTGCCAGCAGTGAGGGGGGAGCCTACGAGCAGTACTTC. This yields the protein CASSEGGAYEQYF. Here the chain combines TRBV27 and TRBJ2-7; the D region is possibly TRBD1 or TRBD2, each matching across 6 bases. Looking up the germline V gene (reference sequence) yields CDR1 MNHEY and CDR2 SMNVEV. The CDR3 contains 13 residues, cysteine and phenylalanine counted. The only DNA kept is the CDR3, 39 bases in frame from the first base. A distance of 10 bases separates the germline ends of V and J, which lose 5 bases and 2 bases respectively.